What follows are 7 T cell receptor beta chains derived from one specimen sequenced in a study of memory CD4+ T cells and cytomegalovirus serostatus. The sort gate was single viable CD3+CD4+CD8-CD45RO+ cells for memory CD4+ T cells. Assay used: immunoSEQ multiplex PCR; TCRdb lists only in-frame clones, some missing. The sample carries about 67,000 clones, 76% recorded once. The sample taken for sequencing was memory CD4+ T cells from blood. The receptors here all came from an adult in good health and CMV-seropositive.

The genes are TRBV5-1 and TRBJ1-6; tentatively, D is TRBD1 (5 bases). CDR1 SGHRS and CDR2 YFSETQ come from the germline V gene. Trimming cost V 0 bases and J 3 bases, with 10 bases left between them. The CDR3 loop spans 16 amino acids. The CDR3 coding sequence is TGCGCCAGCAGCTTGGACGGGGGGAGCTATAATTCACCCCTCCACTTT. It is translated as CASSLDGGSYNSPLHF.

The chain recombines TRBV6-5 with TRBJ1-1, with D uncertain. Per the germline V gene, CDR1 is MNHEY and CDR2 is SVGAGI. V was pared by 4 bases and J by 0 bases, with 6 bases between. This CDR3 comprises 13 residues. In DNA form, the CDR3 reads TGTGCCAGCAGTTCCATGATGAACACTGAAGCTTTCTTT. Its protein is CASSSMMNTEAFF.

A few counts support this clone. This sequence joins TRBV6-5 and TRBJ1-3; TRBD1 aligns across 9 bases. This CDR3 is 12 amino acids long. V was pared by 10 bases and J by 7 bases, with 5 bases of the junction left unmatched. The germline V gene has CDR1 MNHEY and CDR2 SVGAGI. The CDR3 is CATRTGENTIYF. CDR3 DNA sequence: TGTGCCACGCGGACAGGGGAGAACACCATATATTTT.

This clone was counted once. DNA for the CDR3: TGTGCCACCTCGGGACTAGCGGACACAGATACGCAGTATTTT. Encoded protein: CATSGLADTDTQYF. This chain uses TRBV28 with TRBJ2-3; TRBD2 matches at 11 bases. This CDR3 has 14 residues. Trimming at V came to 10 bases and at J to 2 bases, leaving 5 bases not matched to a gene. The germline gives CDR1 MDHEN, CDR2 SYDVKM. Complete variable domain (other parts from reference TRBV28 and TRBJ2-3): DVKVTQSSRYLVKRTGEKVFLECVQDMDHENMFWYRQDPGLGLRLIYFSYDVKMKEKGDIPEGYSVSREKKERFSLILESASTNQTSMYLCATSGLADTDTQYFGPGTRLTVL.

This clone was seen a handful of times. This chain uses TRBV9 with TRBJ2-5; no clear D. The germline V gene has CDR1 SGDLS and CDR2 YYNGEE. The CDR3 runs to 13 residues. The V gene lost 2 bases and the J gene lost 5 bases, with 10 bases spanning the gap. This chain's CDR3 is CASSVSSMETQYF. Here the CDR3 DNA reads TGTGCCAGCAGCGTTAGCAGTATGGAGACCCAGTACTTC.

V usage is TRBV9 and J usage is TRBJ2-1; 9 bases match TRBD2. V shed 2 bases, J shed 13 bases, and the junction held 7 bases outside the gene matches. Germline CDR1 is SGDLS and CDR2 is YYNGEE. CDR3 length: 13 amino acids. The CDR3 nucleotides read TGTGCCAGCAGCGTTGCGGGAGGGCTTCGTCAGTTCTTC. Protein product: CASSVAGGLRQFF.

In DNA form, the CDR3 reads TGTGCCAGCAGCCAAGATTTGGGACAGAGTGAAAAACTGTTTTTT. This sequence encodes CASSQDLGQSEKLFF. The chain has TRBV4-2 and TRBJ1-4; TRBD1 matches 7 bases. CDR3 length: 15 amino acids. Germline-derived CDR1 and CDR2 are LGHNA and YNFKEQ. With 0 bases clipped from V and 7 bases from J, the junction kept 5 bases outside the gene matches.